What follows are 20 T cell receptor beta chains derived from one specimen sequenced in a study of cytomegalovirus exposure and HLA in healthy donors. PCR used 60 Vbeta primers and 13 Jbeta primers. Using immunoSEQ multiplex PCR, the repertoire was profiled, and TCRdb retains in-frame clones only, with some absent. Here the sample spans some 160,000 clones, 85% being singletons. Sequenced: PBMCs. The receptors here all came from a man younger than 45 in good health and CMV-seropositive.

The V and J genes are TRBV5-1 and TRBJ2-5; 11 bases are a match to TRBD2. This CDR3 is 19 amino acids long. V was pared by 3 bases and J by 2 bases, with 15 bases of the junction left unmatched. CDR1 and CDR2 (germline): SGHRS, YFSETQ. This chain's CDR3 is CASSSLPLAGGPPQETQYF. The CDR3 DNA reads as TGCGCCAGCAGCTCGCTCCCGCTAGCGGGAGGACCCCCGCAAGAGACCCAGTACTTC. Full variable domain (remainder filled in from reference TRBV5-1 and TRBJ2-5): KAGVTQTPRYLIKTRGQQVTLSCSPISGHRSVSWYQQTPGQGLQFLFEYFSETQRNKGNFPGRFSGRQFSNSRSEMNVSTLELGDSALYLCASSSLPLAGGPPQETQYFGPGTRLLVL.

The chain employs TRBV7-2 and TRBJ1-1; D remains ambiguous. CDR1 SGHTA and CDR2 FQGNSA come from the germline V gene. The length of the CDR3 is 15 residues. V was cut by 7 bases and J by 1 base, with 16 bases left in between. CDR3 sequence (DNA): TGTGCCAGCACCCCCGGGGTCAGAAGGAACACTGAAGCTTTCTTT. This translates into CASTPGVRRNTEAFF.

The count of this clone is one. V usage is TRBV11-3 and J usage is TRBJ2-1; 9 bases are a match to TRBD1. Trimming took 5 bases from V and 4 from J; bases not matched to a gene: 3. The CDR3 spans 14 residues. Per germline, CDR1 SGHNT and CDR2 YENEEA. The CDR3 here is CASSTGGAYNEQFF. DNA for the CDR3: TGTGCCAGCAGCACAGGGGGCGCTTACAATGAGCAGTTCTTC.

The chain links TRBV11-3 to TRBJ2-3, with 9 bases identical to TRBD1. J gave up 2 bases and V 3 bases, and 6 bases lay outside the gene matches. This CDR3 is built from 16 residues. The germline V gene encodes CDR1 SGHNT and CDR2 YENEEA. CDR3 bases: TGTGCCAGCAGCTTGGGGACAGGGCATTCCACAGATACGCAGTATTTT. Its protein is CASSLGTGHSTDTQYF.

V is TRBV5-1 and J is TRBJ2-5, with D possibly TRBD2 on 5 matching bases. There are 12 residues in the CDR3. The V and J ends lost 5 bases and 4 bases respectively, with 9 bases between them. Germline CDR1 is SGHRS and CDR2 is YFSETQ. CDR3 sequence (DNA): TGCGCCAGCAGAGGTGAGGGAGAGACCCAGTACTTC. As protein: CASRGEGETQYF. The complete variable domain, with remaining parts taken from reference TRBV5-1 and TRBJ2-5, reads KAGVTQTPRYLIKTRGQQVTLSCSPISGHRSVSWYQQTPGQGLQFLFEYFSETQRNKGNFPGRFSGRQFSNSRSEMNVSTLELGDSALYLCASRGEGETQYFGPGTRLLVL.

The CDR3: CASSPARTSGSEQYF. The CDR3 nucleotides read TGTGCCAGCAGTCCGGCCCGGACTAGCGGGAGCGAGCAGTACTTC. The V and J genes are TRBV6-5 and TRBJ2-7; 13 nucleotides align to TRBD2. The germline gives CDR1 MNHEY, CDR2 SVGAGI. This CDR3 is built from 15 residues. J lost 6 bases, V lost 5 bases, and 7 bases had no gene match.

The J gene is TRBJ2-3, the V gene TRBV14; D is unresolved. Germline lookup yields CDR1 SGHDN and CDR2 FVKESK. The length of the CDR3 is 14 residues. V was shortened by 4 bases and J by 3 bases, with 11 bases between the two germline ends. CDR3 region: CASSLRDLTDTQYF. The CDR3 bases are TGTGCCAGCAGCCTGCGTGACTTAACAGATACGCAGTATTTT.

The V gene is TRBV21-1, the J gene TRBJ1-5. TRBV21-1 has pseudogene status. The CDR3 has 22 residues. The CDR3 is CASSKMFSGLEIKWSSNQPQHF. CDR3 sequence (DNA): TGTGCCAGCAGCAAAATGTTTTCGGGACTCGAGATTAAATGGAGCAGCAATCAGCCCCAGCATTTT.

This chain uses TRBV4-1 with TRBJ1-5; perhaps TRBD1 as D (5 bases). Trimming cost V 8 bases and J 0 bases, with 11 bases left between them. The CDR3 covers 14 residues. In germline, CDR1 is MGHRA, CDR2 YSYEKL. CDR3 in amino acids: CASSKGASNQPQHF. The CDR3 bases are TGCGCCAGCTCGAAAGGGGCTAGCAATCAGCCCCAGCATTTT.

The chain links TRBV5-4 to TRBJ2-3, with 11 positions matching TRBD2. V shed 1 base and J 2 bases; nucleotides not matched to a gene: 3. The CDR3 consists of 16 residues. Germline V gene lookup returns CDR1 SGHNT and CDR2 YYREEE (reference sequence). CDR3 in DNA: TGTGCCAGCAGCTTGAGACTAGCGGGACCCACAGATACGCAGTATTTT. Amino acids: CASSLRLAGPTDTQYF.

CDR3 loop: CSVAGTSSSGNTIYF. CDR3 bases: TGCAGCGTTGCCGGGACAAGTTCGTCGGGAAACACCATATATTTT. The rearrangement links TRBV29-1 to TRBJ1-3; a possible D gene is TRBD1 (6 bases). This CDR3 comprises 15 residues. V lost 4 bases to trimming and J lost 4 bases, with 17 bases between them. The germline gives CDR1 SQVTM, CDR2 ANQGSEA.

The chain recombines TRBV30 with TRBJ2-3; maybe TRBD1 (6 bases). CDR3 size: 13 residues. V was shortened by 7 bases and J by 2 bases, with 13 bases between the two germline ends. CDR1 GTSNPN and CDR2 SVGIG come from the germline V gene (reference sequence). The CDR3: CALTGWPTDTQYF. The CDR3 DNA reads TGTGCCTTAACAGGGTGGCCCACAGATACGCAGTATTTT.

The rearrangement joins TRBV29-1 to TRBJ2-7, with 9 bases identical to TRBD1. Germline V gives CDR1 SQVTM, CDR2 ANQGSEA. J lost 0 bases, V lost 5 bases, and 8 bases had no gene match. This CDR3 region has 15 residues. CDR3 nucleotide sequence: TGCAGCGTTTTTCTCAACAGGGGGCTCTCCTACGAGCAGTACTTC. It codes for CSVFLNRGLSYEQYF.

This clone appeared a single time. DNA of the CDR3: TGCGCCAGCAGCTTGGACGGGAGTGGCTCCTACGAGCAGTACGTC. Translation: CASSLDGSGSYEQYV. The chain combines TRBV5-1 with TRBJ2-7, with D perhaps TRBD2 (6 bases). With 0 bases removed from V and 0 bases from J, the gap between germline ends came to 10 bases. The length of the CDR3 is 15 residues. The germline V gene encodes CDR1 SGHRS and CDR2 YFSETQ.

This sequence joins TRBV4-2 and TRBJ2-7; D may be TRBD1 (7 bases). Germline loops: CDR1 LGHNA, CDR2 YNFKEQ. This CDR3 is built from 17 residues. V was clipped by 0 bases and J by 0 bases, with 15 bases between them. CDR3 amino acids: CASSQERGTDNSYEQYF. CDR3 bases: TGTGCCAGCAGCCAAGAACGGGGGACAGACAACTCCTACGAGCAGTACTTC.

The table lists this clone with a count of one. This chain connects TRBV6-5 to TRBJ1-4; 8 nucleotides line up with TRBD1. This CDR3 contains 15 residues. Unmatched junction bases numbered 10, after V lost 6 bases and J lost 7 bases. Germline CDR1 is MNHEY and CDR2 is SVGAGI. CDR3 sequence: CASSLGAGGREKLFF. CDR3 sequence (DNA): TGTGCCAGCAGCCTCGGGGCAGGGGGCCGTGAAAAACTGTTTTTT.

This clone has more than one count but fewer than ten. The chain combines TRBV7-9 with TRBJ2-7; TRBD1 is a possible D gene (5 bases). Germline V gives CDR1 SEHNR, CDR2 FQNEAQ (reference sequence). With 5 bases removed from V and 6 bases from J, the gap between germline ends came to 11 bases. The CDR3 contains 12 residues. The DNA of the CDR3 is TGTGCCAGCAGCCCTGACAGTCGCGAGCAGTACTTC. Amino acids: CASSPDSREQYF.

The V gene is TRBV9, the J gene TRBJ2-7; possibly TRBD2 for D (6 bases). The CDR3 length is 16 residues. The V and J ends lost 0 bases and 2 bases respectively, with 15 bases between them. Germline assignment: CDR1 SGDLS and CDR2 YYNGEE. CDR3 protein: CASSVEESSEPYEQYF. The CDR3 nucleotides are TGTGCCAGCAGCGTAGAGGAGTCTAGCGAACCCTACGAGCAGTACTTC.

The rearrangement uses TRBV4-1 and TRBJ2-3; D might be TRBD2 (5 bases). The CDR3 is made up of 13 amino acids. The germline gives CDR1 MGHRA, CDR2 YSYEKL. Trimming pared 0 bases from V and 6 bases from J, leaving 7 bases between. The CDR3 nucleotides read TGCGCCAGCAGCCAAGATCAGCGGGATACGCAGTATTTT. Translation gives CASSQDQRDTQYF.

The CDR3 nucleotides are TGTGCCAGTAGTATCTCTTCAGGGGGCCGAACTGAAGCTTTCTTT. This translates into CASSISSGGRTEAFF. V is TRBV19 and J is TRBJ1-1; 8 nucleotides line up with TRBD1. The CDR3 totals 15 residues. Germline loops: CDR1 LNHDA, CDR2 SQIVND (reference sequence). V lost 3 bases to trimming and J lost 5 bases; unmatched junction nucleotides: 8.